The 16 T cell receptor beta chains in this list originate from one sample, sequenced in a study of cytomegalovirus exposure and HLA in healthy donors. PCR amplification relied on 60 Vbeta primers (plus 13 Jbeta primers). Sequenced by immunoSEQ multiplex PCR; TCRdb stores in-frame clones only, minus some. Its table records roughly 50,000 clones. Material for sequencing was PBMCs. The receptors derive from a woman in her 40s in good health and CMV-seronegative.

The chain links TRBV4-2 to TRBJ1-2; 8 nucleotides align to TRBD1. The CDR3 is made up of 14 amino acids. CDR1 LGHNA and CDR2 YNFKEQ come from the germline V gene. J lost 7 bases, V lost 4 bases, and 8 bases had no gene match. The CDR3 loop is CASSPGQVQVGYTF. In DNA form, the CDR3 reads TGTGCCAGCAGCCCGGGACAGGTCCAGGTTGGCTACACCTTC.

The chain uses TRBV4-3 and TRBJ1-1; perhaps TRBD1 as D (6 bases). V gave up 3 bases and J gave up 3 bases, with 20 bases separating them. This CDR3 is 17 amino acids long. Germline assignment: CDR1 LGHNA and CDR2 YSLEER. This CDR3 reads CASSQDHGAGADTEAFF. DNA of the CDR3: TGCGCCAGCAGCCAGGATCACGGTGCAGGGGCCGACACTGAAGCTTTCTTT.

The chain is built from TRBV6-6 and TRBJ1-5; no clear D gene. Trimming left V 6 bases short and J 5 bases short, with 8 bases between. This CDR3 is 12 amino acids long. CDR1 MNHNY and CDR2 SVGAGI come from the germline V gene (reference sequence). CDR3 residues: CASSSYDQPQHF. CDR3 sequence (DNA): TGTGCCAGCAGCTCCTACGATCAGCCCCAGCATTTT.

The rearrangement uses TRBV30 and TRBJ2-7; TRBD1 is a possible D gene (5 bases). Trimming removed 4 bases at V and 6 bases at J, with 16 bases between. The V gene's germline CDR1 is GTSNPN and CDR2 SVGIG (reference sequence). This CDR3 contains 13 residues. The CDR3 reads CAWTKGAGREQYF. The CDR3 DNA is TGTGCCTGGACCAAAGGGGCAGGGCGCGAGCAGTACTTC.

CDR3 region: CASSVGQGGTPLHF. The CDR3 coding sequence is TGTGCCAGCAGTGTGGGACAGGGAGGAACACCCCTCCACTTT. The V and J genes are TRBV2 and TRBJ1-6; 9 bases match TRBD1. The V gene's germline CDR1 is SNHLY and CDR2 FYNNEI. CDR3 length equals 14 residues. With 4 bases clipped from V and 11 bases from J, the junction kept 6 bases outside the gene matches.

As DNA, the CDR3 is TGTGCCAGCGGCAAAAACACCGGGGAGCTGTTTTTT. Translated: CASGKNTGELFF. J is TRBJ2-2 and V is TRBV7-7; no reliable D call. The CDR3 consists of 12 residues. Germline lookup yields CDR1 SSHAT and CDR2 FNYEAQ (reference sequence). The germline V and J ends were trimmed by 8 bases and 2 bases, with 6 bases remaining between them.

V usage is TRBV6-4 and J usage is TRBJ2-1; no clear D. Germline values: CDR1 MRHNA, CDR2 SNTAGT. V lost 7 bases, J lost 0 bases, and 16 bases lay in between. CDR3 length: 16 amino acids. CDR3: CASNPVYPFSYNEQFF. As DNA, the CDR3 is TGTGCCAGCAATCCCGTCTACCCTTTCTCCTACAATGAGCAGTTCTTC.

V and J are TRBV5-4 and TRBJ1-2, with unresolved D. The CDR3 contains 14 residues. The V end was cut by 0 bases, the J end by 4 bases, with 10 bases between. Germline CDR1 reads SGHNT; CDR2 reads YYREEE (reference sequence). CDR3 sequence: CASSLGVESYGYTF. The CDR3 nucleotides read TGTGCCAGCAGCTTGGGTGTAGAGAGCTATGGCTACACCTTC.

The rearrangement links TRBV5-1 to TRBJ2-3; 13 positions match TRBD2. In germline, CDR1 is SGHRS, CDR2 YFSETQ. With 3 bases clipped from V and 5 bases from J, the junction kept 3 bases outside the gene matches. This CDR3 comprises 15 residues. CDR3 loop: CASSYTSGGGDTQYF. The CDR3 DNA is TGCGCCAGCAGCTACACTAGCGGGGGGGGAGATACGCAGTATTTT. The full variable domain, rest sourced from reference TRBV5-1 and TRBJ2-3, is KAGVTQTPRYLIKTRGQQVTLSCSPISGHRSVSWYQQTPGQGLQFLFEYFSETQRNKGNFPGRFSGRQFSNSRSEMNVSTLELGDSALYLCASSYTSGGGDTQYFGPGTRLTVL.

The chain uses TRBV5-1 and TRBJ1-1; no reliable D call. The V end lost 0 bases, the J end lost 1 base, and 7 bases lay between the germline ends. Germline lookup yields CDR1 SGHRS and CDR2 YFSETQ. CDR3 length equals 14 residues. As DNA, the CDR3 is TGCGCCAGCAGCTTGGACGGTTGGAACACTGAAGCTTTCTTT. Amino acid sequence: CASSLDGWNTEAFF. Using reference TRBV5-1 and TRBJ1-1 for the parts outside the CDR3, the full variable domain is KAGVTQTPRYLIKTRGQQVTLSCSPISGHRSVSWYQQTPGQGLQFLFEYFSETQRNKGNFPGRFSGRQFSNSRSEMNVSTLELGDSALYLCASSLDGWNTEAFFGQGTRLTVV.

V is TRBV4-2 and J is TRBJ1-4; 8 nucleotides align to TRBD1. CDR1 and CDR2 from the germline V gene are LGHNA and YNFKEQ. The CDR3 extends over 17 amino acids. V lost 0 bases to trimming and J lost 6 bases; unmatched junction nucleotides: 9. The CDR3 region has the DNA TGTGCCAGCAGCCAAGATCGGAGGACAGGGAGGGATGAAAAACTGTTTTTT. Its translation: CASSQDRRTGRDEKLFF.

V usage is TRBV19 and J usage is TRBJ2-7; no clear D. This CDR3 has 13 amino acids. The V gene's germline CDR1 is LNHDA and CDR2 SQIVND (reference sequence). V was cut by 6 bases and J by 2 bases, with 11 bases left in between. CDR3 DNA sequence: TGTGCCAGTAGCTTCCAGTTACCCTACGAGCAGTACTTC. This codes for CASSFQLPYEQYF.

The genes are TRBV28 and TRBJ2-3, with 7 bases lining up with TRBD1. V shed 6 bases, J shed 1 base, and the junction held 4 bases outside the gene matches. This CDR3 comprises 14 residues. Germline V gives CDR1 MDHEN, CDR2 SYDVKM. The CDR3 DNA reads TGTGCCAGCAGGGAACAGGGGCGCACAGATACGCAGTATTTT. This translates into CASREQGRTDTQYF. The full variable domain, in which reference TRBV28 and TRBJ2-3 provide the parts outside the CDR3, is DVKVTQSSRYLVKRTGEKVFLECVQDMDHENMFWYRQDPGLGLRLIYFSYDVKMKEKGDIPEGYSVSREKKERFSLILESASTNQTSMYLCASREQGRTDTQYFGPGTRLTVL.

This chain connects TRBV18 to TRBJ2-3; 11 bases map to TRBD1. Germline values: CDR1 KGHSH, CDR2 LQKENI. The CDR3 extends over 17 amino acids. The junction had 4 bases not matched to a gene; V was cut back by 1 base and J by 1 base. For the CDR3, the DNA is TGTGCCAGCTCACCACGGACAGGGGGCCACGGCACAGATACGCAGTATTTT. Encoded protein: CASSPRTGGHGTDTQYF.

The chain joins TRBV7-9 to TRBJ1-1, with 8 positions matching TRBD1. This CDR3 is built from 14 residues. With 7 bases clipped from V and 3 bases from J, the junction kept 7 bases outside the gene matches. Germline loops: CDR1 SEHNR, CDR2 FQNEAQ (reference sequence). The CDR3 loop is CASTRTGLDTEAFF. In nucleotides, the CDR3 is TGTGCCAGCACCAGGACAGGGCTAGACACTGAAGCTTTCTTT.

This rearrangement joins TRBV2 to TRBJ1-5; 7 nucleotides agree with TRBD1. The V gene end was trimmed by 8 bases and the J gene end by 7 bases; junction bases not matched to a gene: 14. Germline-derived CDR1 and CDR2 are SNHLY and FYNNEI. The CDR3 extends over 15 amino acids. CDR3 residues: CASATGDGSKQPQHF. DNA of the CDR3: TGTGCCAGCGCAACAGGGGATGGTTCGAAGCAGCCCCAGCATTTT. Together with reference TRBV2 and TRBJ1-5, the CDR3 gives the full variable domain: EPEVTQTPSHQVTQMGQEVILRCVPISNHLYFYWYRQILGQKVEFLVSFYNNEISEKSEIFDDQFSVERPDGSNFTLKIRSTKLEDSAMYFCASATGDGSKQPQHFGDGTRLSIL.